Below, one TCR beta chain is given with its context. The data were obtained in a study of OX40 agonist ivuxolimab in advanced cancers. The cohort excluded patients with autoimmune disease history or systemic immunosuppression. The CDR3 totals 15 residues. Germline-derived CDR1 and CDR2 are SGHNT and YENEEA. The V segment lost 1 base and the J segment 7 bases; nucleotides outside the gene matches: 7. Sequenced by immunoSEQ multiplex PCR; TCRdb stores in-frame clones only, minus some. The sample records tens of thousands of clones, about 90% being singletons. The sample consisted of CD4+ or CD8+ T cells sorted from blood, taken in a trial of the OX40 agonist ivuxolimab. The sequence came from an adult with an advanced solid tumor such as melanoma, head and neck, liver or kidney cancer. The V and J genes are TRBV11-3 and TRBJ1-2, with TRBD1 matching over 9 bases. Here the CDR3 DNA reads TGTGCCAGCAGCTTAGCAGACAGGGGGAGCGGTGGCTACACCTTC. Amino acids: CASSLADRGSGGYTF.